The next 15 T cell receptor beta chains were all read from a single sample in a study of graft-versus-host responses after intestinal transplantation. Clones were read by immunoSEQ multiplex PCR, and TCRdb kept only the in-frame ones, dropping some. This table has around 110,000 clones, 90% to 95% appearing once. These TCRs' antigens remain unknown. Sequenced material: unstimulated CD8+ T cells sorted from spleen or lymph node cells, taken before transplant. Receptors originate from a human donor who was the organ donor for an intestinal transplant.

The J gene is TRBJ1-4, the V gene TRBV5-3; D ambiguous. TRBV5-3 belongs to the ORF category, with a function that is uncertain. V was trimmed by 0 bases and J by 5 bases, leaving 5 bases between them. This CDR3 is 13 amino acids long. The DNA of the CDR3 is TGTGCCAGAAGCTTGGTTCCCAATGAAAAACTGTTTTTT. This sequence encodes CARSLVPNEKLFF.

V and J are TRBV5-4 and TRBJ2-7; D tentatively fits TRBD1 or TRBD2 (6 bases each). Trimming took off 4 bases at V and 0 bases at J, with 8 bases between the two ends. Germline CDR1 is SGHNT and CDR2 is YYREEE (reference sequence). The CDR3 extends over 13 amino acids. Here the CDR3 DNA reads TGTGCCAGCAGCGGGGGGCCCTCCTACGAGCAGTACTTC. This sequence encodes CASSGGPSYEQYF.

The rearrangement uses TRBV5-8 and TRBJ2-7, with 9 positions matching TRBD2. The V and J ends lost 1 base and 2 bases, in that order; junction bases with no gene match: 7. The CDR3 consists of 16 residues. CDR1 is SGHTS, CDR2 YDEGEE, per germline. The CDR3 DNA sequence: TGTGCCAGCAGCTTGATACTGACTAGCGGAACCTACGAGCAGTACTTC. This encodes CASSLILTSGTYEQYF. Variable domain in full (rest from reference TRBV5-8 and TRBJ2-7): EAGVTQSPTHLIKTRGQQATLRCSPISGHTSVYWYQQALGLGLQFLLWYDEGEERNRGNFPPRFSGRQFPNYSSELNVNALELEDSALYLCASSLILTSGTYEQYFGPGTRLTVT.

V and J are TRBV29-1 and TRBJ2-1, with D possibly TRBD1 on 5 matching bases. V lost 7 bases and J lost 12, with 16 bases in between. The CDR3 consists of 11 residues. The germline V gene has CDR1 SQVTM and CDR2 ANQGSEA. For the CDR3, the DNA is TGCAGCGACCCGAAGGACACATCGCAGTTCTTC. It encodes CSDPKDTSQFF.

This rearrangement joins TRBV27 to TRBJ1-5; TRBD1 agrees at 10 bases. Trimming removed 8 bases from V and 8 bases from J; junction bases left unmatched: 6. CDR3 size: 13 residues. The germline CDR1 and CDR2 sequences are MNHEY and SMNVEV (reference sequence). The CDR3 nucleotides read TGTGCCAGCGGGGGGACAGGGGTAAAGCCCCAGCATTTT. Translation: CASGGTGVKPQHF.

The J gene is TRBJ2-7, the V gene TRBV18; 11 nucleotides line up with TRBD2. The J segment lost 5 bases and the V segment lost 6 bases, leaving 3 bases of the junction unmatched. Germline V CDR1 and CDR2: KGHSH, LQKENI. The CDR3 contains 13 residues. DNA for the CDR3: TGTGCCAGCTCCGAACTAGCGGGAGACGAGCAGTACTTC. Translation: CASSELAGDEQYF.

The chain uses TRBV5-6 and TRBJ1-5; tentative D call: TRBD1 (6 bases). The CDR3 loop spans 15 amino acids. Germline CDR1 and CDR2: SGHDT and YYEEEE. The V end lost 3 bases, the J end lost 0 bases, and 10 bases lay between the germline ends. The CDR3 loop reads CASSSGHYSNQPQHF. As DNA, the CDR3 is TGTGCCAGCAGCTCGGGACACTATAGCAATCAGCCCCAGCATTTT.

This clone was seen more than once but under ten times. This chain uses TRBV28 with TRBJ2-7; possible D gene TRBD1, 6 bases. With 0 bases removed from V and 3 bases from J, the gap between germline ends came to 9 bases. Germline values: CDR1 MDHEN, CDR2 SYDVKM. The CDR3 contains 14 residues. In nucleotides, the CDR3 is TGTGCCAGCAGTTTATGGGACAGCTTCTACGAGCAGTACTTC. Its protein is CASSLWDSFYEQYF.

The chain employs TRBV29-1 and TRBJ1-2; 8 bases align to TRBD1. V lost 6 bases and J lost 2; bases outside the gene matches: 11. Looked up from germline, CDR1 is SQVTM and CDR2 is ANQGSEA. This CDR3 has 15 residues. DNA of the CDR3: TGCAGCGTACCCCTCCGAGACAGGGGAAACTATGGCTACACCTTC. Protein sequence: CSVPLRDRGNYGYTF.

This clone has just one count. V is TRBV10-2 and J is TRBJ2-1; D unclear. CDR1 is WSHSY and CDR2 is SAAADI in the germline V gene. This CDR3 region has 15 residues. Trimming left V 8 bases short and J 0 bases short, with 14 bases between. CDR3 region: CASSSATYSYNEQFF. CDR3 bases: TGCGCCAGCTCTTCGGCAACCTACTCCTACAATGAGCAGTTCTTC.

The CDR3 loop is CASSIGFARATYEQYF. In nucleotides, the CDR3 is TGTGCCAGTAGTATAGGGTTTGCTAGAGCTACCTACGAGCAGTACTTC. The genes are TRBV19 and TRBJ2-7; no reliable D call. CDR3 length: 16 amino acids. V was shortened by 1 base and J by 2 bases, with 15 bases between the two germline ends. CDR1 LNHDA and CDR2 SQIVND come from the germline V gene (reference sequence). Looking up the rest from reference TRBV19 and TRBJ2-7 gives the full variable domain: DGGITQSPKYLFRKEGQNVTLSCEQNLNHDAMYWYRQDPGQGLRLIYYSQIVNDFQKGDIAEGYSVSREKKESFPLTVTSAQKNPTAFYLCASSIGFARATYEQYFGPGTRLTVT.

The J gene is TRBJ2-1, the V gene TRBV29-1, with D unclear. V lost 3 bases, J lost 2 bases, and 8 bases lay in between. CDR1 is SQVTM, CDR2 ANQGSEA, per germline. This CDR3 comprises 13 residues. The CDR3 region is CSVDPRAYNEQFF. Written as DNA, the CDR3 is TGCAGCGTTGACCCCAGAGCCTACAATGAGCAGTTCTTC.

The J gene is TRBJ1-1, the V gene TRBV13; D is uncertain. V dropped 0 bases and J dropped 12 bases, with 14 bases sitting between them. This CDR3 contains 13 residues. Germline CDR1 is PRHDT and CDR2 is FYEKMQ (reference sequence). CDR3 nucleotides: TGTGCCAGCAGCTTAGGGGGCAGGTCCGGGACTTTCTTT. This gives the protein CASSLGGRSGTFF.

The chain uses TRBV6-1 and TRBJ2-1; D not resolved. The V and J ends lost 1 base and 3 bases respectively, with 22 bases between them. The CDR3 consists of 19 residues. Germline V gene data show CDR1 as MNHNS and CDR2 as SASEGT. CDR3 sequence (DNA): TGTGCCAGCAGTGAAGTCCTAGAACGGACCACACTCCTCTACAATGAGCAGTTCTTC. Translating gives CASSEVLERTTLLYNEQFF.

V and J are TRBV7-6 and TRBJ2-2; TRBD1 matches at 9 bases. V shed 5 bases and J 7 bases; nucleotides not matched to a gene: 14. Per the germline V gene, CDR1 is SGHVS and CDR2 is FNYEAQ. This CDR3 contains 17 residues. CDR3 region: CASSKSRQGEVVGELFF. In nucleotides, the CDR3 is TGTGCCAGCAGCAAATCCCGACAGGGGGAGGTCGTCGGGGAGCTGTTTTTT.